This T cell receptor beta chain derives from a study of CD8 T cells in Susac syndrome. CDR3 length: 12 amino acids. Trimming at V came to 1 base and at J to 12 bases, leaving 2 bases not matched to a gene. About 0.5 to 1 ug RNA was reverse transcribed with random hexamers. TCRdb re-called the immunoSEQ multiplex PCR reads through MiXCR, storing one row per CDR3 protein. The profile shows 300,000 or so distinct CDR3 sequences, 92% of them singletons. The chain uses TRBV12-3 or TRBV12-4 and TRBJ1-4; the match to TRBD1 covers 7 bases. The clonotype originates from a human donor with multiple sclerosis. The sample consisted of CD4+ T cells from PBMCs. In DNA, the CDR3 is TGTGCCAGCAGTTTAGGGGGGACAGAACTGTTTTTT. Amino acid sequence: CASSLGGTELFF.